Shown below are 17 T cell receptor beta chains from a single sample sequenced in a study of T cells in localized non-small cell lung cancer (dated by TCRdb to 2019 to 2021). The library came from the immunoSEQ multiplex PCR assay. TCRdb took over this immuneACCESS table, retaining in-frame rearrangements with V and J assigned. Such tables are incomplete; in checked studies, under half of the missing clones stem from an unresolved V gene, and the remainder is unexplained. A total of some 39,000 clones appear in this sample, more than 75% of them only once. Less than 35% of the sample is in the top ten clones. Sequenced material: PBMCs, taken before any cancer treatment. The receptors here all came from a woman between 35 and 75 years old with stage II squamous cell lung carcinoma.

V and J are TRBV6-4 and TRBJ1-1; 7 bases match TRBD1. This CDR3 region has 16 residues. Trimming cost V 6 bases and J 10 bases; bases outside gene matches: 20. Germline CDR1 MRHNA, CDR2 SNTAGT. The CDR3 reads CASRKRDREHTGGAFF. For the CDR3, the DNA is TGTGCCAGCAGGAAGCGGGACAGAGAACACACGGGGGGAGCTTTCTTT.

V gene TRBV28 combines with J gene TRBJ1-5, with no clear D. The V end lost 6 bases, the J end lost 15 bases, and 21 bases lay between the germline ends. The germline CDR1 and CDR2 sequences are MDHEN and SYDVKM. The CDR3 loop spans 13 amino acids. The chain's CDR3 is CASRTSGTLSPHF. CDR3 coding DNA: TGTGCCAGCAGAACAAGCGGCACGCTGAGCCCGCATTTT.

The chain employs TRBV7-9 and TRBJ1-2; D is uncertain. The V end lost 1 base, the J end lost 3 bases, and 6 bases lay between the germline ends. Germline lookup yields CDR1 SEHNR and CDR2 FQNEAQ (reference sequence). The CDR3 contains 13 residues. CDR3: CASSLEGYYGYTF. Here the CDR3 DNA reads TGTGCCAGCAGCTTAGAAGGGTACTATGGCTACACCTTC. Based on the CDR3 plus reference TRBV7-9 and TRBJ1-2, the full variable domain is DTGVSQNPRHKITKRGQNVTFRCDPISEHNRLYWYRQTLGQGPEFLTYFQNEAQLEKSRLLSDRFSAERPKGSFSTLEIQRTEQGDSAMYLCASSLEGYYGYTFGSGTRLTVV.

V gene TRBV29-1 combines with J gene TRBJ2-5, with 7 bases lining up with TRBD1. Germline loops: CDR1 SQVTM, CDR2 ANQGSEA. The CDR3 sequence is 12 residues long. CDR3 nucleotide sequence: TGCACCACCGACAGGGTGCAAGAGACCCAGTACTTC. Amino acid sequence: CTTDRVQETQYF.

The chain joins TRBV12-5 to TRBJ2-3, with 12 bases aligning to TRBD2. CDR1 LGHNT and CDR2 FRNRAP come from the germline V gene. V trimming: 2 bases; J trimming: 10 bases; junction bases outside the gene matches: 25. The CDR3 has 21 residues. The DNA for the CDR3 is TGTGCTAGTGGTTTGTTCGAACCTCTCCGGCTAGCGGGAGGGCCCCTGGTCTCGCAGTATTTT. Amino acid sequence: CASGLFEPLRLAGGPLVSQYF.

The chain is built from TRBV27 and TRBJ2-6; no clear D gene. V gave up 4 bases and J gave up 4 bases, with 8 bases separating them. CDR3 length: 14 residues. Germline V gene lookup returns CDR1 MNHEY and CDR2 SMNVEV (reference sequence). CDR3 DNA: TGTGCCAGCAGTTCCGGGCGGGGGGCCAACGTCCTGACTTTC. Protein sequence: CASSSGRGANVLTF.

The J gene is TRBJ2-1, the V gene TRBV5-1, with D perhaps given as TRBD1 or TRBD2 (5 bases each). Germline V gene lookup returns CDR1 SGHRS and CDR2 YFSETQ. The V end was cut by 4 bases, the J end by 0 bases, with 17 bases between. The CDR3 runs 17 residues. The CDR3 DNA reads TGCGCCAGCAGCGTGTTTGGGACCGAAAGCTCCTACAATGAGCAGTTCTTC. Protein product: CASSVFGTESSYNEQFF.

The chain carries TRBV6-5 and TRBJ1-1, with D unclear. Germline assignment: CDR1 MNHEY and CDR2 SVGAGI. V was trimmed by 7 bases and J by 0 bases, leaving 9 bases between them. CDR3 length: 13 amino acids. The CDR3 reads CASTSVMNTEAFF. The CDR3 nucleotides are TGTGCCAGCACCTCGGTGATGAACACTGAAGCTTTCTTT.

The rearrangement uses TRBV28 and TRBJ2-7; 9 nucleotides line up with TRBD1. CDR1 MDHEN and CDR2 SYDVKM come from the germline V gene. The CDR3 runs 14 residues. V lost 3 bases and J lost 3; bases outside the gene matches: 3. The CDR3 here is CASSLGDRDYEQYF. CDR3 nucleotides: TGTGCCAGCAGTTTGGGGGACAGGGACTACGAGCAGTACTTC.

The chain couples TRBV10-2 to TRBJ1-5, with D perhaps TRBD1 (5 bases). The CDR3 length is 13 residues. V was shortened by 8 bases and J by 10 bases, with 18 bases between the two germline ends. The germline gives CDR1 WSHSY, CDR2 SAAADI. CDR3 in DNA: TGCGCCAGCGTCGGGACGGCCTTCTCTCCCCAGCATTTT. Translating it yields CASVGTAFSPQHF.

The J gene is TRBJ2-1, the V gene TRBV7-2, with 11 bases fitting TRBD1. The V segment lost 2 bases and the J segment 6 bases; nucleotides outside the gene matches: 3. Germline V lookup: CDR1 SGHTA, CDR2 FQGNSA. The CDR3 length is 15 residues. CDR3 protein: CASSLMGTGGNEQFF. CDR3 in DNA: TGTGCCAGCAGCTTAATGGGGACAGGGGGCAATGAGCAGTTCTTC.

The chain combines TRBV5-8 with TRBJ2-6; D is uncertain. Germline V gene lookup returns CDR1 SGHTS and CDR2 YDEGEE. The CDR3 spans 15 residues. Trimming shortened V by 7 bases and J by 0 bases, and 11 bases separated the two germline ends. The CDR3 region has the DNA TGTGCCAGCTCCAGGACCCCCTCTGGGGCCAACGTCCTGACTTTC. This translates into CASSRTPSGANVLTF.

The CDR3 protein is CASSLILSRGIEAFF. In DNA, the CDR3 is TGTGCCAGCAGTTTAATCTTGTCCAGGGGAATTGAAGCTTTCTTT. This rearrangement joins TRBV28 to TRBJ1-1; weak D call: TRBD1 (6 bases). Trimming cost V 2 bases and J 7 bases, with 17 bases left between them. The CDR3 consists of 15 residues. CDR1 MDHEN and CDR2 SYDVKM come from the germline V gene. Supplemented by reference TRBV28 and TRBJ1-1, the full variable domain reads DVKVTQSSRYLVKRTGEKVFLECVQDMDHENMFWYRQDPGLGLRLIYFSYDVKMKEKGDIPEGYSVSREKKERFSLILESASTNQTSMYLCASSLILSRGIEAFFGQGTRLTVV.

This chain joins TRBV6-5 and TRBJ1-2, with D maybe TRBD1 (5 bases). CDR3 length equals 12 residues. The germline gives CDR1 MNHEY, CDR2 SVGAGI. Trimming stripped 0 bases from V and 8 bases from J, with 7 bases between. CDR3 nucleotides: TGTGCCAGCAGTTACTCAGGGGAAGGCTACACCTTC. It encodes CASSYSGEGYTF.

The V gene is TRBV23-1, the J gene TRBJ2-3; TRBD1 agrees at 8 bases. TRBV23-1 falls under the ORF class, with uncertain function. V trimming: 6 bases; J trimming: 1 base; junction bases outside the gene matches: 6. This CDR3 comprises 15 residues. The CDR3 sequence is CASRPRTGRTDTQYF. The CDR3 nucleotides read TGCGCCAGCAGACCTAGGACAGGGCGCACAGATACGCAGTATTTT.

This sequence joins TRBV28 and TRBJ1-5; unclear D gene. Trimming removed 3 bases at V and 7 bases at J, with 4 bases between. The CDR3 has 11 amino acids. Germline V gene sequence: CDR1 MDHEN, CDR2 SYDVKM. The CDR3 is CASSFKQPQHF. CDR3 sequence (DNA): TGTGCCAGCAGTTTTAAGCAGCCCCAGCATTTT.

The CDR3 protein is CASYPGRTNTGELFF. The CDR3 region has the DNA TGTGCCAGTTACCCAGGGAGAACGAACACCGGGGAGCTGTTTTTT. V and J are TRBV28 and TRBJ2-2; D assignment may be TRBD1 or TRBD2 (5 bases each). Germline V CDR1 and CDR2: MDHEN, SYDVKM. The CDR3 is 15 residues long. Trimming took off 9 bases at V and 0 bases at J, with 14 bases between the two ends.